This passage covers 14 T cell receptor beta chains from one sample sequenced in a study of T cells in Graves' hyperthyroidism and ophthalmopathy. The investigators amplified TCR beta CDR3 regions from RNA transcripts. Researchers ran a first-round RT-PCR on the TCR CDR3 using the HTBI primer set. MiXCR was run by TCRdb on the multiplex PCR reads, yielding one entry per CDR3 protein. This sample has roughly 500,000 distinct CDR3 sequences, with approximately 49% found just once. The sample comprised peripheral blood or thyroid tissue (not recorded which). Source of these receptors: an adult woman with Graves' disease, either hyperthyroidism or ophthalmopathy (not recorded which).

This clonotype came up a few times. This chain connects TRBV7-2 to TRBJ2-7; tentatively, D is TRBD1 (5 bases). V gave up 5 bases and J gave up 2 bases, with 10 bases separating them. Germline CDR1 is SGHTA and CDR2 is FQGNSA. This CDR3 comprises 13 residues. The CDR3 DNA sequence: TGTGCCAGCAGCCACTCAGGGCCCTACGAGCAGTACTTC. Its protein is CASSHSGPYEQYF.

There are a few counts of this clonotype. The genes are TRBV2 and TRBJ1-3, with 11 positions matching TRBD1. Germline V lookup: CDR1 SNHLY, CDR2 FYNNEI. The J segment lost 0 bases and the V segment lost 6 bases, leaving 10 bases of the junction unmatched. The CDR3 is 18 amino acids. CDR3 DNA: TGTGCCAGCAGCCCCCGGACAGGGGGCGGCAGCTCTGGAAACACCATATATTTT. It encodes CASSPRTGGGSSGNTIYF.

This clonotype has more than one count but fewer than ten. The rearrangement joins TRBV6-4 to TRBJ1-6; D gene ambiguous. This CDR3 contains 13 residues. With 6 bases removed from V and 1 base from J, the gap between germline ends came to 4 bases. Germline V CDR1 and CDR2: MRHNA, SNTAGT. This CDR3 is CASRESYNSPLHF. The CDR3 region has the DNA TGTGCCAGCAGGGAGTCCTATAATTCACCCCTCCACTTT.

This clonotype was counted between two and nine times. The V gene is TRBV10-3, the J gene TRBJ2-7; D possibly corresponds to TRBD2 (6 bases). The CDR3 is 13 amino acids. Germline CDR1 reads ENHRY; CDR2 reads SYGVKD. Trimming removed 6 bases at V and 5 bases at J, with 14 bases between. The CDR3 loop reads CAISGGAEDEQYF. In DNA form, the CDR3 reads TGTGCCATCAGCGGAGGGGCTGAAGACGAGCAGTACTTC.

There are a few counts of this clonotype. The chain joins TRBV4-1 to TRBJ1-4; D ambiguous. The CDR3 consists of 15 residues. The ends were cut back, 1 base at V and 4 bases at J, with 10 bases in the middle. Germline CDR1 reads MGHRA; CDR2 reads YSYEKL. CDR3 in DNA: TGCGCCAGCAGCCAAGGGGGTTACGGTAATGAAAAACTGTTTTTT. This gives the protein CASSQGGYGNEKLFF.

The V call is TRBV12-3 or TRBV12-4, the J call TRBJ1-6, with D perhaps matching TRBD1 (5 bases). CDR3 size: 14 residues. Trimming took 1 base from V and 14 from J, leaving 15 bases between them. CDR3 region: CASSLGSFGGALHF. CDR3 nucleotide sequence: TGTGCCAGCAGTTTAGGCTCCTTCGGGGGAGCCCTCCACTTT.

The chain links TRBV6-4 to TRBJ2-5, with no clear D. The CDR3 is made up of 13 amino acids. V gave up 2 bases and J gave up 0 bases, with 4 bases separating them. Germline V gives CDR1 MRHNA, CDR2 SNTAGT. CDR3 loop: CASSDNYQETQYF. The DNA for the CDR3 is TGTGCCAGCAGTGACAATTACCAAGAGACCCAGTACTTC.

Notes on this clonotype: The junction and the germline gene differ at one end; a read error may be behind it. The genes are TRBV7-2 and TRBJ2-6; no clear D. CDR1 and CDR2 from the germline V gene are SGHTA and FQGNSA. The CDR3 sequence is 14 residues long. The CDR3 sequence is CASSQHSGANVLTF. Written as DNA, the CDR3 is TGCGCCAGCAGCCAACACTCTGGGGCCAACGTCCTGACTTTC.

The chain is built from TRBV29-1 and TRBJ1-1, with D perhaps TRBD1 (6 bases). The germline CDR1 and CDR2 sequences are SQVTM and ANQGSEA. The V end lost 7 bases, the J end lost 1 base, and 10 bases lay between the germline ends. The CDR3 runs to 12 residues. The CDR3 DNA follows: TGCAGCGCCACCAGGGGGAACACTGAAGCTTTCTTT. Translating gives CSATRGNTEAFF.

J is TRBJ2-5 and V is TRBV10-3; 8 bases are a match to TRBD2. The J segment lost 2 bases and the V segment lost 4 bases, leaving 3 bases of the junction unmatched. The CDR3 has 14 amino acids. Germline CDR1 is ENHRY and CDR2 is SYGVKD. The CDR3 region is CAISAGGGQETQYF. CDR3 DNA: TGTGCCATCAGTGCCGGGGGGGGACAAGAGACCCAGTACTTC.

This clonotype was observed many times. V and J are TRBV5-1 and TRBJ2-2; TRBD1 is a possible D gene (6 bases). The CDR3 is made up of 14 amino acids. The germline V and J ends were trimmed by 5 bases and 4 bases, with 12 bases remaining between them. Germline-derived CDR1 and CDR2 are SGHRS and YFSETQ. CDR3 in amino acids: CASRQGDGTGELFF. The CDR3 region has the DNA TGCGCCAGCAGACAGGGCGATGGCACCGGGGAGCTGTTTTTT.

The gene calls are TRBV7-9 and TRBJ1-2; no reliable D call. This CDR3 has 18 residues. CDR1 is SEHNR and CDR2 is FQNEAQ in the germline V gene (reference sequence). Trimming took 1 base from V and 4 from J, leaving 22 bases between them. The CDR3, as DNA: TGTGCCAGCAGCTTAGGTGTTCTAGAGGCAACTCCCATCTATGGCTACACCTTC. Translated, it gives CASSLGVLEATPIYGYTF.

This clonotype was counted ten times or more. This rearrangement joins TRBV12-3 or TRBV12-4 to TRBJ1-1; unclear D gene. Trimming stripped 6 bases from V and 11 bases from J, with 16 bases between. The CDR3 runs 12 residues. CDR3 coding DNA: TGTGCCAGCAGATCCTTCGGCATTCGGGCTTTCTTT. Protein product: CASRSFGIRAFF.

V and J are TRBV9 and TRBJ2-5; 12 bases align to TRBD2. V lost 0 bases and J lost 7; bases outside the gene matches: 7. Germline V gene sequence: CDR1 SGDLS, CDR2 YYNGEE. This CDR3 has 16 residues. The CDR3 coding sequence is TGTGCCAGCAGCGTAGGGGCTAGCGGGAGGGCGGCGACCCAGTACTTC. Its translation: CASSVGASGRAATQYF.